The clone carrying this TCR beta chain has only a few counts. This sample is drawn from a study of T-cell reconstitution after alpha-beta-depleted transplantation in children. Unique molecular identifiers were used to barcode this TCRbeta library. TCRdb reanalysed the PCR reads using MiXCR and keeps one entry per CDR3 protein. The sample consists of hundreds of thousands of distinct CDR3 sequences, under 20% of them appearing once. Germline V gives CDR1 LNHNV, CDR2 YYDKDF (reference sequence). The CDR3 has 12 residues. Between the trimmed V and J ends, which lost 6 bases and 1 base, there was a span of 3 bases.

This clonotype originated in a male patient between 2 and 9 years old who had a stem cell transplant for acute lymphoblastic leukemia, so the T cells may come from the graft donor. Here the sequenced sample was PBMCs, mostly from graft donor cells, taken 360 days after TCRalphabeta/CD19-depleted stem cell transplant. The chain is built from TRBV15 and TRBJ2-2; D gene unclear. CDR3 protein: CATRKNTGELFF. CDR3 DNA sequence: TGTGCCACCAGGAAGAACACCGGGGAGCTGTTTTTT.